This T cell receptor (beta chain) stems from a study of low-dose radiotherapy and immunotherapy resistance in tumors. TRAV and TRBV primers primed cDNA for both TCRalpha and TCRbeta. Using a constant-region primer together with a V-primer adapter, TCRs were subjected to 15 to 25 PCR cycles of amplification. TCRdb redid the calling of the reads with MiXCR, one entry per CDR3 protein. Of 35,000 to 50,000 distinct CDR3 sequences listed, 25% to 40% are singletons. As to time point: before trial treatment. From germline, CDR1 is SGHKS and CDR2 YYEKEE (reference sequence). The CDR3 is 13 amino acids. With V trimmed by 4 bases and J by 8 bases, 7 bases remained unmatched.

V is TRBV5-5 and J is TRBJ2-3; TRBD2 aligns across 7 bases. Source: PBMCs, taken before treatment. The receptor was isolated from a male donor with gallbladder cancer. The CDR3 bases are TGTGCCAGCAGCGGGAGGGCTAGCGCTACGCAGTATTTT. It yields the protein CASSGRASATQYF.